What follows are 31 T cell receptor beta chains derived from one specimen sequenced in a study of shared clonotypes between healthy human individuals. TCRdb's copy holds only in-frame clones and misses some; the assay was immunoSEQ multiplex PCR. The sample lists some 2.3 million clones; approximately 95% were seen once. The material sequenced was naive CD4+ T cells from PBMCs. Described subset: CD45RA+ positively selected. The receptors originated from a man aged 18 to 30 in good health. Some clones in this sample may be carry-over from other donors' samples.

The J gene is TRBJ2-7, the V gene TRBV4-3, with 7 bases fitting TRBD2. This CDR3 is built from 15 residues. The J segment lost 5 bases and the V segment lost 0 bases, leaving 7 bases of the junction unmatched. CDR1 and CDR2 from the germline V gene are LGHNA and YSLEER. The CDR3 spells CASSQEWGGSNEQYF. The DNA for the CDR3 is TGCGCCAGCAGCCAAGAGTGGGGAGGGAGTAACGAGCAGTACTTC.

In nucleotides, the CDR3 is TGTGCCAGCACCGGGACTAGCGGACTAATCGGGCAGTACTTC. It is translated as CASTGTSGLIGQYF. This chain joins TRBV7-3 and TRBJ2-7; 11 bases agree with TRBD2. The CDR3 is 14 amino acids. V lost 7 bases, J lost 9 bases, and 11 bases stayed unmatched. Germline V gives CDR1 SGHTA, CDR2 FQGTGA. The full variable domain, in which reference TRBV7-3 and TRBJ2-7 provide the parts outside the CDR3, is GAGVSQTPSNKVTEKGKYVELRCDPISGHTALYWYRQSLGQGPEFLIYFQGTGAADDSGLPNDRFFAVRPEGSVSTLKIQRTERGDSAVYLCASTGTSGLIGQYFGPGTRLTVT.

The gene calls are TRBV5-1 and TRBJ2-7; D possibly uses TRBD1 or TRBD2 (5 bases each). Trimming removed 4 bases from V and 3 bases from J, with 23 bases in between. The CDR3 loop spans 17 amino acids. Germline V lookup: CDR1 SGHRS, CDR2 YFSETQ. The CDR3 DNA reads as TGCGCCAGCAGCGATGTTTTTCCGGGACGGTCGAACTACGAGCAGTACTTC. Its translation: CASSDVFPGRSNYEQYF.

The V gene is TRBV7-2, the J gene TRBJ1-2, with D possibly TRBD1 on 6 matching bases. Germline loops: CDR1 SGHTA, CDR2 FQGNSA. Between the trimmed V and J ends, which lost 5 bases and 2 bases, there was a span of 12 bases. CDR3 length: 14 amino acids. The CDR3 bases are TGTGCCAGCAGCGGTAGAAGGGGGAACTATGGCTACACCTTC. Translated: CASSGRRGNYGYTF.

The CDR3 DNA reads as TGTGCCAGCAGCTTAGGATCTAGCGGGAGGGCCCCCGGGGAGCTGTTTTTT. Encoded protein: CASSLGSSGRAPGELFF. The chain recombines TRBV7-9 with TRBJ2-2; 12 nucleotides align to TRBD2. Germline values: CDR1 SEHNR, CDR2 FQNEAQ (reference sequence). J gave up 6 bases and V 1 base, and 6 bases lay outside the gene matches. This CDR3 has 17 residues.

The chain couples TRBV4-1 to TRBJ2-7; no definite D call. This CDR3 spans 14 amino acids. Between the trimmed V and J ends, which lost 1 base and 2 bases, there was a span of 9 bases. Germline lookup yields CDR1 MGHRA and CDR2 YSYEKL. The CDR3 DNA reads TGCGCCAGCAGCCAAGGGCGGATCACCTACGAGCAGTACTTC. Protein sequence: CASSQGRITYEQYF.

This chain links TRBV19 with TRBJ2-6, with D hard to call. Looked up from germline, CDR1 is LNHDA and CDR2 is SQIVND (reference sequence). The V and J ends lost 6 bases and 0 bases respectively, with 6 bases between them. This CDR3 contains 14 residues. The CDR3 region is CASRSFSGANVLTF. The CDR3 DNA is TGTGCCAGTAGGTCGTTCTCTGGGGCCAACGTCCTGACTTTC.

On this clone: The same CDR3 can be traced to other DNA sequences in this sample. The J gene is TRBJ2-2, the V gene TRBV4-1, with D perhaps assigned TRBD1 or TRBD2 (5 bases each). The CDR3 has 16 residues. CDR1 and CDR2 (germline): MGHRA, YSYEKL. The ends were cut back, 2 bases at V and 2 bases at J, with 12 bases in the middle. This CDR3 reads CASSQTGTANTGELFF. The CDR3 DNA sequence: TGCGCCAGCAGCCAAACCGGGACCGCAAACACCGGGGAGCTGTTTTTT.

The sample holds one count of this clone. The rearrangement joins TRBV5-4 to TRBJ2-5, with 10 nucleotides matching TRBD2. CDR1 is SGHNT, CDR2 YYREEE, per germline (reference sequence). CDR3 size: 15 residues. J gave up 4 bases and V 4 bases, and 7 bases lay outside the gene matches. The chain's CDR3 is CASSPLAGAGETQYF. The DNA of the CDR3 is TGTGCCAGCAGCCCTCTAGCGGGAGCGGGAGAGACCCAGTACTTC.

The chain uses TRBV4-1 and TRBJ2-7, with D unclear. The germline V gene has CDR1 MGHRA and CDR2 YSYEKL. Between the trimmed V and J ends, which lost 4 bases and 1 base, there was a span of 14 bases. The CDR3 consists of 15 residues. The DNA for the CDR3 is TGCGCCAGCAGCCCTGGGCCCTTCCCATCCTACGAGCAGTACTTC. This sequence encodes CASSPGPFPSYEQYF.

The chain employs TRBV4-1 and TRBJ1-4; 7 bases agree with TRBD1. With 5 bases clipped from V and 5 bases from J, the junction kept 8 bases outside the gene matches. CDR1 is MGHRA, CDR2 YSYEKL, per germline. The length of the CDR3 is 15 residues. Here the CDR3 reads CASSLPGQLNEKLFF. Here the CDR3 DNA reads TGCGCCAGCAGCTTACCGGGACAGCTCAATGAAAAACTGTTTTTT.

Only one count was recorded for this clone. This chain joins TRBV7-2 and TRBJ2-3, with D unresolved. The CDR3 contains 12 residues. The germline gives CDR1 SGHTA, CDR2 FQGNSA. V was cut by 3 bases and J by 6 bases, with 7 bases left in between. The CDR3 region is CASSFLLDTQYF. The CDR3 DNA sequence: TGTGCCAGCAGCTTCCTTCTGGATACGCAGTATTTT. Complete variable domain (other parts from reference TRBV7-2 and TRBJ2-3): GAGVSQSPSNKVTEKGKDVELRCDPISGHTALYWYRQSLGQGLEFLIYFQGNSAPDKSGLPSDRFSAERTGGSVSTLTIQRTQQEDSAVYLCASSFLLDTQYFGPGTRLTVL.

The chain is built from TRBV7-8 and TRBJ2-3; TRBD1 matches 7 bases. Germline V CDR1 and CDR2: SGHVS, FQNEAQ. There are 14 residues in the CDR3. Trimming at V came to 2 bases and at J to 3 bases, leaving 2 bases not matched to a gene. As DNA, the CDR3 is TGTGCCAGCAGCTTATCAGGGGGTACAGATACGCAGTATTTT. Amino acids: CASSLSGGTDTQYF.

The chain links TRBV28 to TRBJ2-5; tentative D call: TRBD1 (5 bases). Per the germline V gene, CDR1 is MDHEN and CDR2 is SYDVKM. The CDR3 has 15 residues. V dropped 4 bases and J dropped 1 base, with 13 bases sitting between them. The CDR3: CASSSQTVSQETQYF. CDR3 DNA: TGTGCCAGCAGTTCCCAGACAGTAAGCCAAGAGACCCAGTACTTC.

The V gene is TRBV6-5, the J gene TRBJ2-3; D is undetermined. The CDR3 spans 13 residues. V was cut by 8 bases and J by 1 base, with 10 bases left in between. Germline loops: CDR1 MNHEY, CDR2 SVGAGI. The DNA of the CDR3 is TGTGCCAGCCGAATGGACGGCACAGATACGCAGTATTTT. This gives the protein CASRMDGTDTQYF.

The V call is TRBV5-1, the J call TRBJ2-1; D remains ambiguous. V was trimmed by 4 bases and J by 7 bases, leaving 15 bases between them. The CDR3 has 14 amino acids. Germline CDR1 and CDR2: SGHRS and YFSETQ. The CDR3 loop reads CASSPGRLGNEQFF. The CDR3 coding sequence is TGCGCCAGCAGCCCGGGTAGGTTAGGGAATGAGCAGTTCTTC.

This chain connects TRBV27 to TRBJ1-4, with 9 bases lining up with TRBD1. This CDR3 has 16 residues. Germline trimming cut 6 bases from V and 2 bases from J; bases unmatched to any gene: 7. Germline CDR1 and CDR2: MNHEY and SMNVEV (reference sequence). As DNA, the CDR3 is TGTGCCAGCAGCCCGGGACAGGGCTGGACTAATGAAAAACTGTTTTTT. Protein product: CASSPGQGWTNEKLFF.

The V and J genes are TRBV29-1 and TRBJ2-5; TRBD1 aligns across 7 bases. With 4 bases clipped from V and 5 bases from J, the junction kept 7 bases outside the gene matches. Germline CDR1 reads SQVTM; CDR2 reads ANQGSEA. The CDR3 totals 13 residues. CDR3 sequence: CSVGKGGGETQYF. CDR3 DNA sequence: TGCAGCGTTGGTAAAGGGGGCGGTGAGACCCAGTACTTC. Based on the CDR3 plus reference TRBV29-1 and TRBJ2-5, the full variable domain is SAVISQKPSRDICQRGTSLTIQCQVDSQVTMMFWYRQQPGQSLTLIATANQGSEATYESGFVIDKFPISRPNLTFSTLTVSNMSPEDSSIYLCSVGKGGGETQYFGPGTRLLVL.

The chain recombines TRBV28 with TRBJ1-2; unclear D gene. CDR3 length: 14 residues. V was cut by 10 bases and J by 2 bases, with 17 bases left in between. CDR1 and CDR2 (germline): MDHEN, SYDVKM. The CDR3: CATGTAATNYGYTF. The CDR3 region has the DNA TGTGCCACCGGAACGGCAGCAACCAACTATGGCTACACCTTC.

The chain combines TRBV28 with TRBJ2-4; no clear D gene. Trimming left V 0 bases short and J 3 bases short, with 3 bases between. Germline V CDR1 and CDR2: MDHEN, SYDVKM. The CDR3 runs to 13 residues. The CDR3 spells CASSLWRKNIQYF. For the CDR3, the DNA is TGTGCCAGCAGTTTATGGCGCAAAAACATTCAGTACTTC. The full variable domain, in which reference TRBV28 and TRBJ2-4 provide the parts outside the CDR3, is DVKVTQSSRYLVKRTGEKVFLECVQDMDHENMFWYRQDPGLGLRLIYFSYDVKMKEKGDIPEGYSVSREKKERFSLILESASTNQTSMYLCASSLWRKNIQYFGAGTRLSVL.

J is TRBJ2-7 and V is TRBV5-6, with a weak D call TRBD1 (6 bases). The CDR3 extends over 13 amino acids. Trimming stripped 6 bases from V and 1 base from J, with 11 bases between. The germline CDR1 and CDR2 sequences are SGHDT and YYEEEE. CDR3 region: CASNLRGSYEQYF. CDR3 nucleotides: TGTGCCAGCAATCTTAGGGGGTCCTACGAGCAGTACTTC.

The V and J genes are TRBV10-3 and TRBJ1-4; D unresolved. The germline CDR1 and CDR2 sequences are ENHRY and SYGVKD. Trimming took 8 bases from V and 8 from J, leaving 12 bases between them. This CDR3 is 12 amino acids long. The CDR3 DNA reads TGTGCCATCGGCAGCGTCGGGGAAAAACTGTTTTTT. The encoded protein is CAIGSVGEKLFF.

This chain joins TRBV9 and TRBJ1-4; D remains ambiguous. The CDR3 spans 12 residues. Germline lookup yields CDR1 SGDLS and CDR2 YYNGEE. V gave up 3 bases and J gave up 4 bases, with 4 bases separating them. CDR3 nucleotide sequence: TGTGCCAGCAGCGCTCTTAATGAAAAACTGTTTTTT. Translating it yields CASSALNEKLFF.

The chain joins TRBV7-6 to TRBJ2-5; D gene unclear. Per germline, CDR1 SGHVS and CDR2 FNYEAQ. The CDR3 covers 16 residues. The V end was cut by 5 bases, the J end by 5 bases, with 21 bases between. The CDR3 here is CASSDGPSTIRETQYF. CDR3 sequence (DNA): TGTGCCAGCAGCGATGGGCCGAGCACCATCCGGGAGACCCAGTACTTC.

The chain has TRBV19 and TRBJ2-1; 10 positions match TRBD1. The V segment lost 5 bases and the J segment 9 bases; nucleotides outside the gene matches: 10. The CDR3 is made up of 15 amino acids. From germline, CDR1 is LNHDA and CDR2 SQIVND (reference sequence). As DNA, the CDR3 is TGTGCCAGTAGTTCCCCCGGGACAGGGGTCGGTGAGCAGTTCTTC. Amino acids: CASSSPGTGVGEQFF.

The rearrangement links TRBV5-1 to TRBJ2-7; D call uncertain. The germline V and J ends were trimmed by 4 bases and 3 bases, with 14 bases remaining between them. The germline V gene encodes CDR1 SGHRS and CDR2 YFSETQ. The CDR3 runs 14 residues. Here the CDR3 reads CASSPKDRYYEQYF. DNA for the CDR3: TGCGCCAGCAGCCCCAAGGACCGTTACTACGAGCAGTACTTC.

The J gene is TRBJ2-5, the V gene TRBV25-1; D tentatively fits TRBD1 or TRBD2 (5 bases each). This CDR3 comprises 13 residues. Germline V CDR1 and CDR2: MGHDK, SYGVNS. Trimming pared 6 bases from V and 3 bases from J, leaving 11 bases between. In DNA, the CDR3 is TGTGCCAGCAGCGGGACCAATGAAGAGACCCAGTACTTC. Translation gives CASSGTNEETQYF. The whole variable domain, filled in from reference TRBV25-1 and TRBJ2-5, reads EADIYQTPRYLVIGTGKKITLECSQTMGHDKMYWYQQDPGMELHLIHYSYGVNSTEKGDLSSESTVSRIRTEHFPLTLESARPSHTSQYLCASSGTNEETQYFGPGTRLLVL.

As for this clone: The same CDR3 can be traced to other DNA sequences in this sample. This rearrangement joins TRBV6-5 to TRBJ1-4; tentatively, D is TRBD1 (5 bases). The ends were cut back, 2 bases at V and 3 bases at J, with 10 bases in the middle. The CDR3 is 15 residues long. Germline V lookup: CDR1 MNHEY, CDR2 SVGAGI. CDR3 DNA sequence: TGTGCCAGCAGTTACAGCAGGGCCCCTAATGAAAAACTGTTTTTT. Its protein is CASSYSRAPNEKLFF.

The genes are TRBV11-3 and TRBJ2-5; D might be TRBD1 or TRBD2, each matching 6 bases. The germline V gene has CDR1 SGHNT and CDR2 YENEEA. This CDR3 is built from 16 residues. Trimming took 5 bases from V and 1 from J, leaving 17 bases between them. CDR3 loop: CASSHGGRGTQETQYF. DNA for the CDR3: TGTGCCAGCAGCCATGGGGGGCGGGGAACCCAAGAGACCCAGTACTTC.

The rearrangement joins TRBV11-3 to TRBJ2-7; D remains unclear. CDR1 is SGHNT, CDR2 YENEEA, per germline. V dropped 1 base and J dropped 2 bases, with 6 bases sitting between them. The CDR3 totals 13 residues. In DNA, the CDR3 is TGTGCCAGCAGCTTAGGCCGGCCCTACGAGCAGTACTTC. It is translated as CASSLGRPYEQYF.

The chain has TRBV18 and TRBJ2-7; possibly TRBD2 for D (5 bases). Germline V CDR1 and CDR2: KGHSH, LQKENI. V was shortened by 0 bases and J by 4 bases, with 13 bases between the two germline ends. This CDR3 region has 15 residues. Here the CDR3 DNA reads TGTGCCAGCTCACCACCGGAACTTGGCGGGTACGAGCAGTACTTC. Translation gives CASSPPELGGYEQYF.